The entry that follows covers one T cell receptor (beta chain) sequence. In the original processing: Amplified reference gene primers provided the basis for estimating nucleated cell counts. TCRdb keeps only in-frame clones here, not all; method: immunoSEQ multiplex PCR. Clone size and V and J calls were adopted from that table, with D and trimming inferred from the DNA. The sample has some 190,000 clones; under 90% are singletons. This entry comes from a study of blood T cell repertoires in COVID-19. Study as a whole: Samples came from the United States, Italy and Spain, spanning acute and convalescent COVID-19. Sources were T cells, B-cell-depleted T cells, or PBMCs; the material itself was cDNA or gDNA.

CDR3 size: 17 residues. Trimming took 9 bases from V and 8 from J; bases not matched to a gene: 19. Germline CDR1 and CDR2: KGHDR and SFDVKD. The chain couples TRBV24-1 to TRBJ2-1; TRBD2 agrees at 9 bases. The source is a man aged 60 to 69 with acute or convalescent COVID-19. The sequenced sample consisted of peripheral blood. CDR3 loop: CATAGGGADPFYYEQFF. The DNA of the CDR3 is TGTGCCACCGCGGGGGGGGGCGCCGATCCTTTTTACTATGAGCAGTTCTTC.